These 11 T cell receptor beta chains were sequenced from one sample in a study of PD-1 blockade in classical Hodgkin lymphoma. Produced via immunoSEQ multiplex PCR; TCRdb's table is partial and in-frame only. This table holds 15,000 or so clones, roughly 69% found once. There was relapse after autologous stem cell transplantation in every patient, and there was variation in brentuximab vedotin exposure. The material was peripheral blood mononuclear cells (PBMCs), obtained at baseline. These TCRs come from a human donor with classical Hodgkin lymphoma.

DNA for the CDR3: TGTGCCAGCTGGGACAGGGTTTATAATTCACCCCTCCACTTT. As protein: CASWDRVYNSPLHF. V and J are TRBV19 and TRBJ1-6, with TRBD1 matching over 9 bases. V lost 9 bases to trimming and J lost 4 bases; unmatched junction nucleotides: 4. From germline, CDR1 is LNHDA and CDR2 SQIVND (reference sequence). The CDR3 runs 14 residues.

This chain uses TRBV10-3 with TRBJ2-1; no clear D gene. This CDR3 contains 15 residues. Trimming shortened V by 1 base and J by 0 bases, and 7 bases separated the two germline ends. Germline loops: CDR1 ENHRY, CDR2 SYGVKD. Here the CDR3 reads CAISELRLSYNEQFF. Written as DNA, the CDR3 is TGTGCCATCAGTGAGTTAAGGCTCTCCTACAATGAGCAGTTCTTC.

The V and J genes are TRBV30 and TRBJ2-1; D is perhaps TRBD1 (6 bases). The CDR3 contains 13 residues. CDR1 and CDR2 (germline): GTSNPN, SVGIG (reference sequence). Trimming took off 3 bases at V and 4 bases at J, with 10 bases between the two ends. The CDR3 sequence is CAWSEGHYNEQFF. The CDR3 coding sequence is TGTGCCTGGAGCGAGGGACATTACAATGAGCAGTTCTTC.

The CDR3 is CASSLDLGEAYNEQFF. The CDR3 bases are TGCGCCAGCAGCTTGGATTTGGGGGAAGCCTACAATGAGCAGTTCTTC. V usage is TRBV5-1 and J usage is TRBJ2-1; D possibly matches TRBD1 or TRBD2 (5 bases each). The CDR3 totals 16 residues. With 0 bases removed from V and 2 bases from J, the gap between germline ends came to 12 bases. Germline CDR1 SGHRS, CDR2 YFSETQ.

The CDR3 loop reads CASSLSARTGVYEQYF. The CDR3 bases are TGCGCCAGCAGCTTGTCGGCTAGGACAGGGGTTTACGAGCAGTACTTC. The chain uses TRBV5-1 and TRBJ2-7; TRBD1 agrees at 9 bases. With V trimmed by 1 base and J by 4 bases, 9 bases remained unmatched. In germline, CDR1 is SGHRS, CDR2 YFSETQ. The CDR3 loop spans 16 amino acids. The whole variable domain, filled in from reference TRBV5-1 and TRBJ2-7, reads KAGVTQTPRYLIKTRGQQVTLSCSPISGHRSVSWYQQTPGQGLQFLFEYFSETQRNKGNFPGRFSGRQFSNSRSEMNVSTLELGDSALYLCASSLSARTGVYEQYFGPGTRLTVT.

The CDR3 coding sequence is TGTGCCAGCAGTGTGGGACAGGGAGGAGACGAAAAACTGTTTTTT. Protein: CASSVGQGGDEKLFF. The chain has TRBV28 and TRBJ1-4, with 9 bases aligning to TRBD1. Unmatched junction bases numbered 9, after V lost 5 bases and J lost 8 bases. This CDR3 spans 15 amino acids. Germline CDR1 MDHEN, CDR2 SYDVKM.

The CDR3 coding sequence is TGTGCCAGCAGTCCGGGACAGGGGTCCCACGAGCAGTACTTC. This sequence encodes CASSPGQGSHEQYF. V is TRBV7-9 and J is TRBJ2-7; TRBD1 matches 10 bases. This CDR3 is 14 amino acids long. Germline CDR1 SEHNR, CDR2 FQNEAQ (reference sequence). Losses at the gene ends were 6 bases for V and 5 bases for J; bases not matched to a gene: 7.

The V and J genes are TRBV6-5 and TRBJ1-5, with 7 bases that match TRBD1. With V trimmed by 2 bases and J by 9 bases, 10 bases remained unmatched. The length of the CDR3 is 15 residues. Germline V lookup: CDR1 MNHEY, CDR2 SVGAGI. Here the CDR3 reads CASSYDREGMGPQHF. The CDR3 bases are TGTGCCAGCAGTTACGACAGGGAAGGGATGGGGCCCCAGCATTTT.

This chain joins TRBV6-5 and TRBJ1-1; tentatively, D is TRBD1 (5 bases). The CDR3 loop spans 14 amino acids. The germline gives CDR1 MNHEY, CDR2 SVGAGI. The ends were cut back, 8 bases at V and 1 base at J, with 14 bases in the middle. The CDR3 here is CASGGFPPNTEAFF. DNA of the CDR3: TGTGCCAGCGGGGGGTTCCCTCCGAACACTGAAGCTTTCTTT.

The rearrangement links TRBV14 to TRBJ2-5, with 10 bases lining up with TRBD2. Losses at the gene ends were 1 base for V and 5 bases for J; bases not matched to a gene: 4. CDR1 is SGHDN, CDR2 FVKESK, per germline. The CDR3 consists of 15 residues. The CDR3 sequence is CASSQGISGRETQYF. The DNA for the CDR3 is TGTGCCAGCAGCCAAGGGATTAGCGGGAGGGAGACCCAGTACTTC.

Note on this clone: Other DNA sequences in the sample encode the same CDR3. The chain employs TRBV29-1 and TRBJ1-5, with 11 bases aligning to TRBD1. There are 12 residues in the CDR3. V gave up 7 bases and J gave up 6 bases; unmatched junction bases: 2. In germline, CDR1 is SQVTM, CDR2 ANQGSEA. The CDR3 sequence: CSAGTGGQPQHF. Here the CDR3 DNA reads TGCAGCGCTGGGACAGGGGGTCAGCCCCAGCATTTT.